This note documents a single T cell receptor beta chain sequence. The data stem from a study of blood T cell repertoires in COVID-19. Profiled with immunoSEQ multiplex PCR; TCRdb holds only in-frame clones, not every one. The sample lists under 200,000 clones; about 80% were seen once. The V and J ends lost 4 bases and 3 bases, in that order; junction bases with no gene match: 3. Germline loops: CDR1 MNHEY, CDR2 SMNVEV (reference sequence). This CDR3 region has 16 residues. This chain connects TRBV27 to TRBJ2-3, with 14 bases lining up with TRBD2. The TCR originated in a man aged 50-60 years who had recovered from COVID-19. Sequencing was performed on PBMCs or T cells enriched from blood (not recorded which). The CDR3 DNA reads TGTGCCAGCAGTTCCAGGACTAGCGGGGGGACAGATACGCAGTATTTT. Protein product: CASSSRTSGGTDTQYF.